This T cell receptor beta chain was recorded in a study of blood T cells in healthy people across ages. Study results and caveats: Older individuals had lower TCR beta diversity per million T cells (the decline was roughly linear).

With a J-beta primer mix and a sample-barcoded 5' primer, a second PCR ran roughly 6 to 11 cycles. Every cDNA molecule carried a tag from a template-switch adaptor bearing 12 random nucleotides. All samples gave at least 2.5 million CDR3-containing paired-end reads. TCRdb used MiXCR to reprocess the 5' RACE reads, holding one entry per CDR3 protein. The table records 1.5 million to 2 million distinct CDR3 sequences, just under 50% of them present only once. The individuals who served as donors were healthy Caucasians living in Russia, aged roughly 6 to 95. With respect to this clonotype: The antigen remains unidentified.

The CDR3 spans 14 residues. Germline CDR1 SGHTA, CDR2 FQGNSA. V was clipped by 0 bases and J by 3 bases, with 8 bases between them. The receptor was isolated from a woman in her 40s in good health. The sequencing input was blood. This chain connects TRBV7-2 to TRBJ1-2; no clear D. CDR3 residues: CASSLAVRDYGYTF. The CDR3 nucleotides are TGTGCCAGCAGCTTAGCGGTACGGGACTATGGCTACACCTTC.